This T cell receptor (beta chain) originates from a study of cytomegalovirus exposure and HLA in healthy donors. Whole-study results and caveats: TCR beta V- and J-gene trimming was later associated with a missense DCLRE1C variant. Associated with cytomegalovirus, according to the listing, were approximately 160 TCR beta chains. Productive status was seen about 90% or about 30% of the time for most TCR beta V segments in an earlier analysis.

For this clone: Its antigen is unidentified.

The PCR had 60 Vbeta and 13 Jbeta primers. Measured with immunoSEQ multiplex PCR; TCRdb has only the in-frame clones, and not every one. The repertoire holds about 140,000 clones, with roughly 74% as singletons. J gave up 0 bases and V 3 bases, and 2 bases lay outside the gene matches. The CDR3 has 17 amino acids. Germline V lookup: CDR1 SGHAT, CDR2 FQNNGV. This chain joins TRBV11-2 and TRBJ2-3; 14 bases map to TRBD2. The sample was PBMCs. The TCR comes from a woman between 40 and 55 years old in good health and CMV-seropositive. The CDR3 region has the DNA TGTGCCAGCAGCTTGACTAGCGGGAGGGTTAGCACAGATACGCAGTATTTT. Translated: CASSLTSGRVSTDTQYF. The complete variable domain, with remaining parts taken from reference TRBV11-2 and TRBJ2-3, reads EAGVAQSPRYKIIEKRQSVAFWCNPISGHATLYWYQQILGQGPKLLIQFQNNGVVDDSQLPKDRFSAERLKGVDSTLKIQPAKLEDSAVYLCASSLTSGRVSTDTQYFGPGTRLTVL.